This T cell receptor (beta chain) was identified during a study of blood T cell repertoires in COVID-19. Study-level background: Acute-phase and convalescent COVID-19 samples originated in the United States, Italy and Spain.

In terms of age and location, participants ranged from about 18 to 89 years and lived in about two dozen US areas. Participant-given clinical history determined each cohort assignment. V lost 5 bases, J lost 6 bases, and 8 bases stayed unmatched. CDR1 is MNHEY, CDR2 SVGAGI, per germline. There are 15 residues in the CDR3. Per the authors' pipeline: Quantification of nucleated cells was approximated via reference gene primer amplification. Measured with immunoSEQ multiplex PCR; TCRdb has only the in-frame clones, and not every one. D and trimming were read from the DNA, whereas the V and J calls and clone size are those reported in that table. The sample includes approximately 220,000 clones, approximately 92% seen only once; the top ten take approximately 3.4%.

This chain connects TRBV6-5 to TRBJ2-1; 9 nucleotides line up with TRBD1. This receptor was obtained from a woman younger than 30 in a cohort exposed to, infected with or recovered from COVID-19 (not recorded which). Sequenced material: PBMCs or T cells enriched from blood (not recorded which). Written as DNA, the CDR3 is TGTGCCAGCAGTCCTACGAGGGGACAGGGCAATGAGCAGTTCTTC. Amino acids: CASSPTRGQGNEQFF.